The 11 T cell receptor beta chains below come from one sample, sequenced in a study of shared clonotypes between healthy human individuals. CD45RO negativity and positive selection for CCR7 defined naive CD8 cells, a population that excluded terminally differentiated effector memory CD45RA+ cells. Method: immunoSEQ multiplex PCR; TCRdb's copy keeps in-frame clones and lacks some. The data show about 2 million clones, with around 96% seen just once and 1.1% held by the top ten. Material: naive CD8+ T cells sorted from blood. The receptors come from a man between 18 and 29 years old in good health.

Turning to this clone: Different DNA sequences within this sample yield the same CDR3. The rearrangement uses TRBV19 and TRBJ2-7; D unclear. Germline V gives CDR1 LNHDA, CDR2 SQIVND (reference sequence). V lost 5 bases to trimming and J lost 0 bases, with 5 bases between them. The CDR3 spans 12 residues. CDR3 amino acids: CASSGLSYEQYF. The CDR3 nucleotides are TGTGCCAGTAGTGGTCTCTCCTACGAGCAGTACTTC.

The rearrangement links TRBV4-1 to TRBJ1-1; D not resolved. Germline V gene lookup returns CDR1 MGHRA and CDR2 YSYEKL. The CDR3 sequence is 15 residues long. Trimming pared 0 bases from V and 1 base from J, leaving 9 bases between. The CDR3 DNA follows: TGCGCCAGCAGCCAAGATAGGGCATGGAACACTGAAGCTTTCTTT. Its protein is CASSQDRAWNTEAFF.

V gene TRBV5-1 combines with J gene TRBJ1-5; unclear D gene. With 2 bases removed from V and 0 bases from J, the gap between germline ends came to 9 bases. This CDR3 is built from 15 residues. Germline CDR1 and CDR2: SGHRS and YFSETQ. The CDR3 nucleotides are TGCGCCAGCAGCTTTGACGGGGATAGCAATCAGCCCCAGCATTTT. Its translation: CASSFDGDSNQPQHF.

V and J are TRBV6-6 and TRBJ2-3; D gene unclear. Germline CDR1 is MNHNY and CDR2 is SVGAGI (reference sequence). The CDR3 spans 11 residues. Trimming took off 7 bases at V and 6 bases at J, with 8 bases between the two ends. CDR3 DNA sequence: TGTGCCAGCAAACTGGGGGATACGCAGTATTTT. Amino acid sequence: CASKLGDTQYF.

The rearrangement links TRBV6-1 to TRBJ1-1, with D perhaps TRBD1 (6 bases). Germline V gene lookup returns CDR1 MNHNS and CDR2 SASEGT. The CDR3 sequence is 14 residues long. Trimming took off 3 bases at V and 4 bases at J, with 12 bases between the two ends. This CDR3 reads CASSDLGAGTEAFF. The DNA for the CDR3 is TGTGCCAGCAGTGATCTGGGGGCGGGCACTGAAGCTTTCTTT.

The J gene is TRBJ2-1, the V gene TRBV6-5; 7 bases align to TRBD2. This CDR3 contains 16 residues. Germline CDR1 and CDR2: MNHEY and SVGAGI. The V and J ends lost 4 bases and 0 bases, in that order; junction bases with no gene match: 6. The CDR3 protein is CASSFMRGSSYNEQFF. The CDR3 coding sequence is TGTGCCAGCAGTTTTATGCGGGGGAGCTCCTACAATGAGCAGTTCTTC.

This sequence joins TRBV7-9 and TRBJ2-1; tentatively, D is TRBD1 (5 bases). The ends were cut back, 4 bases at V and 3 bases at J, with 13 bases in the middle. The germline gives CDR1 SEHNR, CDR2 FQNEAQ (reference sequence). This CDR3 is built from 15 residues. In DNA form, the CDR3 reads TGTGCCAGCAGCTCCAAAGACAGAGTCTACAATGAGCAGTTCTTC. Its translation is CASSSKDRVYNEQFF.

The chain combines TRBV2 with TRBJ2-3; TRBD2 agrees at 9 bases. This CDR3 contains 18 residues. With 4 bases clipped from V and 2 bases from J, the junction kept 13 bases outside the gene matches. In germline, CDR1 is SNHLY, CDR2 FYNNEI. CDR3: CASSVDPGSGGHTDTQYF. The CDR3 DNA reads as TGTGCCAGCAGTGTAGACCCGGGGAGCGGGGGGCACACAGATACGCAGTATTTT.

This clone was detected only once. The chain is built from TRBV13 and TRBJ2-7; D not resolved. CDR3 length: 14 amino acids. CDR1 is PRHDT, CDR2 FYEKMQ, per germline (reference sequence). V lost 3 bases, J lost 3 bases, and 12 bases lay in between. CDR3: CASSLAPENYEQYF. DNA for the CDR3: TGTGCCAGCAGCTTGGCACCAGAGAACTACGAGCAGTACTTC.

The rearrangement joins TRBV29-1 to TRBJ2-2; D not certain. CDR3 length: 15 amino acids. Germline V gene sequence: CDR1 SQVTM, CDR2 ANQGSEA. V was shortened by 4 bases and J by 3 bases, with 15 bases between the two germline ends. The CDR3 loop is CSVARAGVYTGELFF. CDR3 sequence (DNA): TGCAGCGTTGCTAGAGCAGGAGTTTACACCGGGGAGCTGTTTTTT.

This rearrangement joins TRBV28 to TRBJ2-3; D is possibly TRBD1 (6 bases). The CDR3 has 14 residues. Germline loops: CDR1 MDHEN, CDR2 SYDVKM. V lost 6 bases to trimming and J lost 4 bases, with 14 bases between them. DNA for the CDR3: TGTGCCAGCAGAGATTTGGGGGCTCCAGATACGCAGTATTTT. Translation gives CASRDLGAPDTQYF.